These 11 T cell receptor beta chains share one sample of origin, sequenced in a study of CD8 T cells in ankylosing spondylitis. Study results and limitations: Among TCR beta sequences, a motif of under ten highly homologous variants appeared characteristic of ankylosing spondylitis blood.

TCRdb itself ran the 5' RACE reads through MiXCR, one entry per CDR3 protein. The table lists 750,000 to 850,000 distinct CDR3 sequences, about 10% of them singletons. Their recognized antigens are unknown. Sequencing was done on a sample of blood, either unsorted or a sorted T cell fraction (not recorded which). The receptor set was obtained from a male donor with ankylosing spondylitis.

This clonotype came up a few times. V and J are TRBV5-1 and TRBJ2-1; D is possibly TRBD1 or TRBD2 (5 bases each). Germline-derived CDR1 and CDR2 are SGHRS and YFSETQ. CDR3 length: 15 residues. Trimming took 2 bases from V and 0 from J, leaving 9 bases between them. CDR3 DNA sequence: TGCGCCAGCAGCTTCGAGGGGACCTCCTACAATGAGCAGTTCTTC. It codes for CASSFEGTSYNEQFF.

This clonotype was counted only a few times. The chain recombines TRBV5-4 with TRBJ2-2, with a tentative D call TRBD1 (5 bases). Trimming stripped 4 bases from V and 0 bases from J, with 13 bases between. CDR1 SGHNT and CDR2 YYREEE come from the germline V gene (reference sequence). The CDR3 is made up of 16 amino acids. CDR3 amino acids: CASSHRNDANTGELFF. The CDR3 DNA reads TGTGCCAGCAGCCACAGGAATGACGCGAACACCGGGGAGCTGTTTTTT.

This clonotype appeared many times. The gene calls are TRBV10-3 and TRBJ2-5; unclear D gene. This CDR3 comprises 12 residues. Trimming stripped 2 bases from V and 0 bases from J, with 1 base between. Germline V gene lookup returns CDR1 ENHRY and CDR2 SYGVKD. For the CDR3, the DNA is TGTGCCATCAGTGAGAACCAAGAGACCCAGTACTTC. It specifies CAISENQETQYF.

This clonotype was detected only a few times. This chain links TRBV27 with TRBJ1-5, with D maybe TRBD1 (6 bases). This CDR3 has 15 amino acids. V was shortened by 5 bases and J by 7 bases, with 18 bases between the two germline ends. Germline assignment: CDR1 MNHEY and CDR2 SMNVEV (reference sequence). CDR3 nucleotide sequence: TGTGCCAGCAGTCCATGGGGGGGGCTAAGGCAGCCCCAGCATTTT. Its protein product is CASSPWGGLRQPQHF.

The chain is built from TRBV7-3 and TRBJ1-2; D is unresolved. The CDR3 sequence is 15 residues long. Trimming took 0 bases from V and 5 from J, leaving 13 bases between them. Per the germline V gene, CDR1 is SGHTA and CDR2 is FQGTGA. CDR3 sequence (DNA): TGTGCCAGCAGCTTAACTATGGGCAGAAATTATGGCTACACCTTC. Amino acid sequence: CASSLTMGRNYGYTF.

This clonotype was observed at least ten times. The CDR3 loop reads CASSLAQGGWANEQFF. As DNA, the CDR3 is TGTGCCAGCAGCTTAGCGCAAGGGGGGTGGGCCAATGAGCAGTTCTTC. The gene calls are TRBV7-8 and TRBJ2-1; D could derive from TRBD1 or TRBD2 (6 bases each). The CDR3 runs 16 residues. The germline V gene encodes CDR1 SGHVS and CDR2 FQNEAQ. The V end was cut by 0 bases, the J end by 6 bases, with 15 bases between.

The V and J genes are TRBV11-3 and TRBJ2-2; unclear D gene. Germline values: CDR1 SGHNT, CDR2 YENEEA. The CDR3 is 13 residues long. Trimming removed 5 bases at V and 7 bases at J, with 11 bases between. CDR3 sequence reads: CASSPGGGGELFF. The CDR3 DNA follows: TGTGCCAGCAGCCCTGGTGGCGGCGGGGAGCTGTTTTTT.

This clonotype has only a few counts. The chain couples TRBV7-3 to TRBJ2-1; TRBD2 matches at 11 bases. CDR3 length: 16 amino acids. V gave up 5 bases and J gave up 9 bases; unmatched junction bases: 12. Germline values: CDR1 SGHTA, CDR2 FQGTGA. CDR3 nucleotides: TGTGCCAGCAGCCCGCGGTCTAGCGGGGGGTGGGCTGAGCAGTTCTTC. This codes for CASSPRSSGGWAEQFF.

A note on this clonotype: Given a much more abundant clone one base away, this may be a read error. The CDR3 end shows no conserved phenylalanine or tryptophan, and so a read error is likely. This sequence joins TRBV5-6 and TRBJ2-3; TRBD2 aligns across 10 bases. V was clipped by 4 bases and J by 6 bases; unmatched bases: 5. This CDR3 has 14 amino acids. Germline lookup yields CDR1 SGHDT and CDR2 YYEEEE. The CDR3 loop is CASSPGLAADTQYL. As DNA, the CDR3 is TGTGCCAGCAGCCCTGGACTAGCGGCCGATACGCAGTATCTT.

This clonotype was seen a few times. The gene calls are TRBV28 and TRBJ2-1; 9 bases are a match to TRBD2. After removal of 7 bases from V and 2 bases from J, the junction contained 9 bases not matched to a gene. CDR3 length equals 16 residues. The V gene's germline CDR1 is MDHEN and CDR2 SYDVKM. The CDR3 reads CASNPPGTSPYNEQFF. The DNA of the CDR3 is TGTGCCAGCAACCCTCCGGGGACTAGCCCCTACAATGAGCAGTTCTTC.

This sequence joins TRBV20-1 and TRBJ2-1; 14 bases fit TRBD2. In germline, CDR1 is DFQATT, CDR2 SNEGSKA (reference sequence). The CDR3 spans 16 residues. Germline trimming cut 6 bases from V and 14 bases from J; bases unmatched to any gene: 18. CDR3 region: CSAQPVYGTSGRREFF. The CDR3 region has the DNA TGCAGTGCCCAACCCGTGTACGGGACTAGCGGGAGACGGGAGTTCTTC.